The T cell receptor (beta chain) under discussion was sequenced for a study of blood T cell repertoires in COVID-19. Sequencing was performed with immunoSEQ multiplex PCR; in TCRdb, only in-frame clones are kept and a portion is missing. The sample lists 250,000 to 400,000 clones, 85% occurring once. Germline V lookup: CDR1 KGHDR, CDR2 SFDVKD. The V end lost 4 bases, the J end lost 0 bases, and 11 bases lay between the germline ends. This CDR3 region has 16 residues. This clone showed up just once. The sample comprised PBMCs or T cells enriched from blood (not recorded which). This sequence was found in a woman aged 25 to 45 who had been exposed to COVID-19. The V and J genes are TRBV24-1 and TRBJ2-2, with D possibly being TRBD2 (6 bases). CDR3 sequence: CATSDGGNPNTGELFF. CDR3 sequence (DNA): TGTGCCACCAGTGACGGGGGAAACCCGAACACCGGGGAGCTGTTTTTT.